The text below deals with one T cell receptor beta chain. Method: immunoSEQ multiplex PCR; TCRdb's copy keeps in-frame clones and lacks some. In the table there are fewer than 3,500 clones, roughly 79% of which are singletons. This sample is part of a study of radiotherapy plus CTLA-4 blockade in lung cancer. Sequences were derived from tumor tissue, sampled from a patient treated with radiotherapy plus ipilimumab. The clonotype comes from a human donor with non-small cell lung cancer that progressed on radiotherapy plus ipilimumab.

CDR3 bases: TGTGCCAGCGGGGACAGAGTCTATGGCTACACCTTC. This translates into CASGDRVYGYTF. V and J are TRBV28 and TRBJ1-2; 7 nucleotides align to TRBD1. The CDR3 is 12 amino acids. Germline assignment: CDR1 MDHEN and CDR2 SYDVKM. V dropped 8 bases and J dropped 4; count of bases not matched to a gene: 4.